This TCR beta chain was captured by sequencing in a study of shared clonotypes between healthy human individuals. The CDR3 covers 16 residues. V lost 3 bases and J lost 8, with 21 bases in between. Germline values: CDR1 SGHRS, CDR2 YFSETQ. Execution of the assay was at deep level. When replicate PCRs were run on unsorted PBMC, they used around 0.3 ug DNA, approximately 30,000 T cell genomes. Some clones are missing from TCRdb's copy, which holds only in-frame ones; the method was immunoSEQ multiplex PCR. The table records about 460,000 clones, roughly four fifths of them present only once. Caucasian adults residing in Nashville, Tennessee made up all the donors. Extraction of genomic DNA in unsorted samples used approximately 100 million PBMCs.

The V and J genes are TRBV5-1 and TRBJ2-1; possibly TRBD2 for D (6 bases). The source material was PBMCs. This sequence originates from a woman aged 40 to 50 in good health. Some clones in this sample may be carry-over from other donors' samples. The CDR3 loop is CASSSPPGLIRDEQFF. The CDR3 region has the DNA TGCGCCAGCAGCTCCCCACCGGGACTCATCAGGGATGAGCAGTTCTTC. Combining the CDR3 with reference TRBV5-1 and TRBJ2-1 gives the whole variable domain KAGVTQTPRYLIKTRGQQVTLSCSPISGHRSVSWYQQTPGQGLQFLFEYFSETQRNKGNFPGRFSGRQFSNSRSEMNVSTLELGDSALYLCASSSPPGLIRDEQFFGPGTRLTVL.